Listed below are T cell receptor beta chains from one sample, sequenced in a study of blood T cells in healthy people across ages. TCRdb redid the calling of the 5' RACE reads with MiXCR, one entry per CDR3 protein. The data contain some 640,000 distinct CDR3 sequences, about 30% of them singletons. Sequencing was carried out using blood. The origin of the receptors is a woman older than 75 in good health. CDR3s include the opening cysteine and the closing phenylalanine or tryptophan. The D gene is left open where the match is weak. Rows give clone size only sometimes, using once, few, many, or a class for an expanded clone.

V gene: TRBV29-1; clone size: many; J gene: TRBJ2-1; D gene: TRBD2; CDR3 protein: CSVNRGDQRNLYNEQFF; CDR3 DNA: TGCAGCGTGAACCGGGGGGACCAGAGAAATTTATACAATGAGCAGTTCTTC
V gene: TRBV10-3; clone size: many; J gene: TRBJ1-5; D gene: -; CDR3 protein: CAISESSLGSQPQHF; CDR3 DNA: TGTGCCATCAGTGAGTCGAGTTTGGGCAGTCAGCCCCAGCATTTT
V gene: TRBV14; clone size: -; J gene: TRBJ1-2; D gene: -; CDR3 protein: CASSQDSTRGRYGYTF; CDR3 DNA: TGTGCCAGCAGCCAAGATTCTACGAGGGGTCGCTATGGCTACACCTTC
V gene: TRBV15; clone size: many; J gene: TRBJ2-7; D gene: TRBD1; CDR3 protein: CATSRGGQGSHEQYF; CDR3 DNA: TGTGCCACCAGCAGAGGCGGACAGGGATCCCACGAGCAGTACTTC
V gene: TRBV6-5; clone size: many; J gene: TRBJ2-1; D gene: -; CDR3 protein: CASVTGNGEQFF; CDR3 DNA: TGTGCCAGCGTTACAGGGAATGGTGAGCAGTTCTTC
V gene: TRBV4-3; clone size: many; J gene: TRBJ1-2; D gene: -; CDR3 protein: CASSQDRRYRYGYTF; CDR3 DNA: TGCGCCAGCAGCCAAGATCGGAGATACCGCTATGGCTACACCTTC
V gene: TRBV5-1; clone size: -; J gene: TRBJ2-7; D gene: TRBD2; CDR3 protein: CASSLGLAEQLLYF; CDR3 DNA: TGCGCCAGCAGCTTGGGGCTAGCGGAACAGCTACTGTACTTC
V gene: TRBV25-1; clone size: -; J gene: TRBJ1-5; D gene: -; CDR3 protein: CASSAGAWQPQHF; CDR3 DNA: TGTGCCAGCAGCGCAGGGGCCTGGCAGCCCCAGCATTTT
V gene: TRBV7-2; clone size: -; J gene: TRBJ1-6; D gene: -; CDR3 protein: CASSRRQGRQAPLHF; CDR3 DNA: TGTGCCAGCAGCCGCCGTCAGGGGAGACAGGCACCCCTCCACTTT
V gene: TRBV5-1; clone size: -; J gene: TRBJ2-7; D gene: TRBD1; CDR3 protein: CANSLDRGDFYEQYF; CDR3 DNA: TGCGCCAACAGCCTGGACAGGGGAGATTTCTACGAGCAGTACTTC
V gene: TRBV7-9; clone size: many; J gene: TRBJ2-5; D gene: -; CDR3 protein: CASSLGYGSQETQYF; CDR3 DNA: TGTGCCAGCAGCTTAGGATATGGATCCCAAGAGACCCAGTACTTC
V gene: TRBV20-1; clone size: -; J gene: TRBJ1-2; D gene: -; CDR3 protein: CSARVPETGQGYTF; CDR3 DNA: TGCAGTGCTAGAGTCCCTGAAACAGGGCAGGGCTACACCTTC
V gene: TRBV5-1; clone size: few; J gene: TRBJ1-1; D gene: -; CDR3 protein: CASSTLDSAEAFF; CDR3 DNA: TGCGCCAGCAGCACTCTCGACAGCGCTGAAGCTTTCTTT
V gene: TRBV6-6; clone size: -; J gene: TRBJ2-5; D gene: -; CDR3 protein: CASSLFEGRETQYF; CDR3 DNA: TGTGCCAGCAGCCTTTTCGAGGGGAGGGAGACCCAGTACTTC
V gene: TRBV2; clone size: many; J gene: TRBJ2-5; D gene: TRBD2; CDR3 protein: CARALTSGGTETQYF; CDR3 DNA: TGTGCCAGGGCCCTGACTAGCGGGGGGACGGAGACCCAGTACTTC
V gene: TRBV7-9; clone size: many; J gene: TRBJ1-2; D gene: -; CDR3 protein: CASSTPGGTSYGYTF; CDR3 DNA: TGTGCCAGCAGCACCCCCGGGGGAACCAGCTATGGCTACACCTTC
V gene: TRBV6-2/TRBV6-3; clone size: -; J gene: TRBJ2-1; D gene: -; CDR3 protein: CASSTSIPNEQFF; CDR3 DNA: TGTGCCAGCAGCACGAGTATACCCAATGAGCAGTTCTTC
V gene: TRBV7-2; clone size: many; J gene: TRBJ2-7; D gene: TRBD2; CDR3 protein: CASSGAGAYEQYF; CDR3 DNA: TGTGCCAGCAGCGGGGCGGGGGCCTACGAGCAGTACTTC
V gene: TRBV2; clone size: -; J gene: TRBJ2-1; D gene: TRBD2; CDR3 protein: CASKTSGGAGFNEQFF; CDR3 DNA: TGTGCCAGCAAGACTAGCGGGGGGGCGGGGTTCAATGAGCAGTTCTTC
V gene: TRBV5-6; clone size: once; J gene: TRBJ2-1; D gene: TRBD1; CDR3 protein: CAGSRQGYDGPGRNEQFF; CDR3 DNA: TGTGCCGGCAGCCGACAGGGTTACGACGGGCCCGGTCGCAATGAGCAGTTCTTC
V gene: TRBV6-2/TRBV6-3; clone size: many; J gene: TRBJ2-1; D gene: -; CDR3 protein: CASSPNRYNEQFF; CDR3 DNA: TGTGCCAGCAGCCCCAATAGGTACAATGAGCAGTTCTTC
V gene: TRBV20-1; clone size: -; J gene: TRBJ2-2; D gene: TRBD2; CDR3 protein: CSARDLLAPNTGELFF; CDR3 DNA: TGCAGTGCTAGAGATCTACTAGCGCCAAACACCGGGGAGCTGTTTTTT
V gene: TRBV6-5; clone size: many; J gene: TRBJ1-2; D gene: -; CDR3 protein: CASSYGKGLNYGYTF; CDR3 DNA: TGTGCCAGCAGTTATGGAAAAGGGCTGAACTATGGCTACACCTTC
V gene: TRBV4-2; clone size: many; J gene: TRBJ2-3; D gene: -; CDR3 protein: CASSQQREDTQYF; CDR3 DNA: TGTGCCAGCAGCCAGCAACGGGAAGATACGCAGTATTTT
V gene: TRBV13; clone size: many; J gene: TRBJ1-2; D gene: TRBD1; CDR3 protein: CASSLGSGGYGYTF; CDR3 DNA: TGTGCCAGCAGCTTAGGTTCAGGGGGCTATGGCTACACCTTC
V gene: TRBV12-3/TRBV12-4; clone size: many; J gene: TRBJ2-1; D gene: TRBD2; CDR3 protein: CASSPGTSGYNEQFF; CDR3 DNA: TGTGCCAGCAGTCCCGGGACTAGCGGTTACAATGAGCAGTTCTTC
V gene: TRBV6-1; clone size: -; J gene: TRBJ2-7; D gene: TRBD2; CDR3 protein: CASSAGLNSYEQYF; CDR3 DNA: TGTGCCAGCAGCGCGGGACTAAACTCCTACGAGCAGTACTTC
V gene: TRBV6-5; clone size: many; J gene: TRBJ2-3; D gene: TRBD1; CDR3 protein: CASSPGQAGTDTQYF; CDR3 DNA: TGTGCCAGCAGTCCCGGACAGGCCGGCACAGATACGCAGTATTTT
V gene: TRBV7-2; clone size: many; J gene: TRBJ1-2; D gene: -; CDR3 protein: CASSPRVGRNYGYTF; CDR3 DNA: TGTGCCAGCAGCCCCAGAGTGGGACGGAACTATGGCTACACCTTC
V gene: TRBV20-1; clone size: many; J gene: TRBJ2-4; D gene: TRBD1; CDR3 protein: CSARAGQGKNIQYF; CDR3 DNA: TGCAGTGCTAGGGCGGGACAGGGTAAAAACATTCAGTACTTC
V gene: TRBV28; clone size: few; J gene: TRBJ1-6; D gene: -; CDR3 protein: CASRYRDTYNSPLHF; CDR3 DNA: TGTGCCAGCAGATACAGGGATACCTATAATTCACCCCTCCACTTT
V gene: TRBV6-2/TRBV6-3; clone size: -; J gene: TRBJ2-5; D gene: TRBD2; CDR3 protein: CASGRATSGKESQYF; CDR3 DNA: TGTGCCAGCGGCCGGGCGACTAGCGGGAAAGAGTCCCAGTACTTC